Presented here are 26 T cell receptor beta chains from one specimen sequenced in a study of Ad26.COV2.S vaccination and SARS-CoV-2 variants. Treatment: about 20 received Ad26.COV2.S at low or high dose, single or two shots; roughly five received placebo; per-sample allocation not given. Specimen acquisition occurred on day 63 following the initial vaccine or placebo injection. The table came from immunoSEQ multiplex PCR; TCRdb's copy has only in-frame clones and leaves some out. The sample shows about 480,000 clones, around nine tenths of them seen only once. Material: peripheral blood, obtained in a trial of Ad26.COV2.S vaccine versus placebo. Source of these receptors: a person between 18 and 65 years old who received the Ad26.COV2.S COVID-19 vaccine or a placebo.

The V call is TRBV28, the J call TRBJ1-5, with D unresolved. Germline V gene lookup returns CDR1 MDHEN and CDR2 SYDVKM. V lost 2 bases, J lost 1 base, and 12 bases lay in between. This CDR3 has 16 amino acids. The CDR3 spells CASSLSEGNSNQPQHF. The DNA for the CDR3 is TGTGCCAGCAGTTTAAGTGAAGGGAACAGCAATCAGCCCCAGCATTTT.

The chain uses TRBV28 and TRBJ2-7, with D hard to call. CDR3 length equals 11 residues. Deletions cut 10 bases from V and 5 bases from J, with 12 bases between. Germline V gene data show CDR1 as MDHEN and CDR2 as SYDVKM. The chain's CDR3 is CATQIHNEQYF. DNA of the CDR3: TGTGCCACCCAGATCCACAACGAGCAGTACTTC.

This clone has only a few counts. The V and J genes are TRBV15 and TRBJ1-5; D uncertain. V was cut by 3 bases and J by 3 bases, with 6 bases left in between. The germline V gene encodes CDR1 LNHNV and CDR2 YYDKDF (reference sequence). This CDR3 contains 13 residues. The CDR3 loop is CATSRRVNQPQHF. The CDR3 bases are TGTGCCACCAGCAGGAGGGTCAATCAGCCCCAGCATTTT. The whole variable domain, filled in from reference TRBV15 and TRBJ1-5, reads DAMVIQNPRYQVTQFGKPVTLSCSQTLNHNVMYWYQQKSSQAPKLLFHYYDKDFNNEADTPDNFQSRRPNTSFCFLDIRSPGLGDTAMYLCATSRRVNQPQHFGDGTRLSIL.

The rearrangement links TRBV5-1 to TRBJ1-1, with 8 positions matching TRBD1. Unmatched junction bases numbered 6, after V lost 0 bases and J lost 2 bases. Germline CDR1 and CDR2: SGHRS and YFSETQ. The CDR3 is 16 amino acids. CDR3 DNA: TGCGCCAGCAGCTTGGCACGGGACAGGTTTAACACTGAAGCTTTCTTT. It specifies CASSLARDRFNTEAFF.

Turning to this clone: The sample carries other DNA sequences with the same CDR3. The CDR3 is CATSRAGSGNTIYF. CDR3 in DNA: TGTGCCACCAGCAGAGCAGGGTCTGGAAACACCATATATTTT. The rearrangement links TRBV15 to TRBJ1-3; D is perhaps TRBD1 (5 bases). V was pared by 1 base and J by 1 base, with 5 bases between. The CDR3 runs to 14 residues. Germline CDR1 reads LNHNV; CDR2 reads YYDKDF (reference sequence).

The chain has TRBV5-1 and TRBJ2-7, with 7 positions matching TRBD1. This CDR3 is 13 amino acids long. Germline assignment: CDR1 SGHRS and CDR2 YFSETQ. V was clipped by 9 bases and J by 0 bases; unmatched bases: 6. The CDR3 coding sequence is TGCGCCACGTCAAGACAGGGCTCCTACGAGCAGTACTTC. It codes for CATSRQGSYEQYF.

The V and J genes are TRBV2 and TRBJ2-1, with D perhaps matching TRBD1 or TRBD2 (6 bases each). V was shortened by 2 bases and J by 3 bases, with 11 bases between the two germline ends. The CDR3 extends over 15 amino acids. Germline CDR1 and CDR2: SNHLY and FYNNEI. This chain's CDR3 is CASSELGGNYNEQFF. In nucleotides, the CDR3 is TGTGCCAGCAGTGAATTAGGGGGGAACTACAATGAGCAGTTCTTC.

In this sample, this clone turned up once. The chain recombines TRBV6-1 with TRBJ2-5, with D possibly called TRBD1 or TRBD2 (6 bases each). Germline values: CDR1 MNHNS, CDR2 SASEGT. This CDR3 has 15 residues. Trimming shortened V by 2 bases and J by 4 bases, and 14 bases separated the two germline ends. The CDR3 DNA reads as TGTGCCAGCAGTGAAATTGGGGGGCGGGGAGAGACCCAGTACTTC. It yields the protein CASSEIGGRGETQYF.

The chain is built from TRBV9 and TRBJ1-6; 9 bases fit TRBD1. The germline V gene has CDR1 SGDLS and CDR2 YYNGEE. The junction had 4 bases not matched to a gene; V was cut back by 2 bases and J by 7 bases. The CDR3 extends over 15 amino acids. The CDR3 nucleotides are TGTGCCAGCAGCGTGACAGGGGGTCTCAATTCACCCCTCCACTTT. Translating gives CASSVTGGLNSPLHF.

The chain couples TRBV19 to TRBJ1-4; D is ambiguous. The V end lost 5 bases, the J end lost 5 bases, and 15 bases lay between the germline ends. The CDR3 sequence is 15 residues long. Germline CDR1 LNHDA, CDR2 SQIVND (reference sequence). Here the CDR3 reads CASSPRRSENEKLFF. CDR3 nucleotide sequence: TGTGCCAGTAGTCCCCGGAGGAGCGAGAATGAAAAACTGTTTTTT. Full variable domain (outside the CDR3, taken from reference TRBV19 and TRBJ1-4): DGGITQSPKYLFRKEGQNVTLSCEQNLNHDAMYWYRQDPGQGLRLIYYSQIVNDFQKGDIAEGYSVSREKKESFPLTVTSAQKNPTAFYLCASSPRRSENEKLFFGSGTQLSVL.

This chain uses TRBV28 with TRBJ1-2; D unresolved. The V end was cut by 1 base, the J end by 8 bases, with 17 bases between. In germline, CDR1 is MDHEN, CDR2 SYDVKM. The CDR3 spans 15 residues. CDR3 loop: CASSLSPLKGRGYTF. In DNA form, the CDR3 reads TGTGCCAGCAGTTTATCCCCGTTGAAGGGAAGAGGCTACACCTTC.

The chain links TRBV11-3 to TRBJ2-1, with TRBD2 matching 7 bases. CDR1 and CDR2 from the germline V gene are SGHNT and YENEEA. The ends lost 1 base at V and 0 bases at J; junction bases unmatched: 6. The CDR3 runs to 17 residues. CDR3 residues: CASSLGRGGSSYNEQFF. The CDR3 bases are TGTGCCAGCAGCTTAGGCCGAGGCGGGAGCTCCTACAATGAGCAGTTCTTC. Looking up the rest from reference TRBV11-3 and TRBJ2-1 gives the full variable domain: EAGVVQSPRYKIIEKKQPVAFWCNPISGHNTLYWYLQNLGQGPELLIRYENEEAVDDSQLPKDRFSAERLKGVDSTLKIQPAELGDSAVYLCASSLGRGGSSYNEQFFGPGTRLTVL.

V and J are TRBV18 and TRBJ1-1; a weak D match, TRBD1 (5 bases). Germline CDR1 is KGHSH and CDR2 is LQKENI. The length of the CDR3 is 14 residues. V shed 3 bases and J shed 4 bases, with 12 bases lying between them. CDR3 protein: CASSPSARGTEAFF. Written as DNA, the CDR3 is TGTGCCAGCTCACCCTCGGCGAGGGGCACTGAAGCTTTCTTT.

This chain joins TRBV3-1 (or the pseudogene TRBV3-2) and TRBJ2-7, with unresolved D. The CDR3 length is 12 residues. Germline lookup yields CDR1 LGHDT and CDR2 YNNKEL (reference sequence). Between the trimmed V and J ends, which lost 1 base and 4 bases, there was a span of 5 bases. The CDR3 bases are TGTGCCAGCAGCCAAGGGTTTTACGAGCAGTACTTC. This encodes CASSQGFYEQYF.

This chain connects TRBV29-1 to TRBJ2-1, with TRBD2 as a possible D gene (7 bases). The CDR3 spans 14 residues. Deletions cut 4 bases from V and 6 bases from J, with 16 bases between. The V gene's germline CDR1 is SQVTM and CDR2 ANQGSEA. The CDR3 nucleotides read TGCAGCGTTGTTTCGAGCGGGACAATCAATGAGCAGTTCTTC. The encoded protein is CSVVSSGTINEQFF.

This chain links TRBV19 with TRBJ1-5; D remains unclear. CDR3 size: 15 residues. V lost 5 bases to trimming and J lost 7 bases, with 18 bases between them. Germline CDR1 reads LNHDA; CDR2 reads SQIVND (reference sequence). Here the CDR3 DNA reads TGTGCCAGTAGTCCTATCGGGTCAGCTACACAGCCCCAGCATTTT. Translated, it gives CASSPIGSATQPQHF.

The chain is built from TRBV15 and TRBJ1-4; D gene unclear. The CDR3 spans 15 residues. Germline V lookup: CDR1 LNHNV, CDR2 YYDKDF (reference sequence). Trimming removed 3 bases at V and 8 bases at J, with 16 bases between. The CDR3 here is CATSSPGRLEEKLFF. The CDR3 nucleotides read TGTGCCACCAGCAGTCCCGGCAGATTAGAGGAAAAACTGTTTTTT.

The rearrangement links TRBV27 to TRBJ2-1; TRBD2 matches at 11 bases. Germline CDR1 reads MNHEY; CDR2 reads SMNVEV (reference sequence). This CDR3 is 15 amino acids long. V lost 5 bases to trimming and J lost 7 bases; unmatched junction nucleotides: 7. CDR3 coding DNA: TGTGCCAGCAGTCGAGGGACTAGCGGTACAAATGAGCAGTTCTTC. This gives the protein CASSRGTSGTNEQFF.

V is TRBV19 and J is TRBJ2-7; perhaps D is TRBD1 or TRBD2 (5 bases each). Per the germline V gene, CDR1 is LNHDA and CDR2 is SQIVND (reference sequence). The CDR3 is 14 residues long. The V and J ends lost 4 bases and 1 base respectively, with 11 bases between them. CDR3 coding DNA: TGTGCCAGTAGTACCCGCTGGGGGTCCTACGAGCAGTACTTC. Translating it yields CASSTRWGSYEQYF.

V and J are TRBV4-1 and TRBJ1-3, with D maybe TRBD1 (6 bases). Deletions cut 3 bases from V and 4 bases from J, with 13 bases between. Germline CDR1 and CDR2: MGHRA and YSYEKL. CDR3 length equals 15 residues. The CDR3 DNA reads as TGCGCCAGCAGCCACCCTACAGGGAGGGGAAACACCATATATTTT. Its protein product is CASSHPTGRGNTIYF.

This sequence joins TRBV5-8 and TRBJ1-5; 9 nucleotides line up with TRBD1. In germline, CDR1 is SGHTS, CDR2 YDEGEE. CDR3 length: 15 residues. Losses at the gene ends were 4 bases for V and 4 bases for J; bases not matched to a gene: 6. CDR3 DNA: TGTGCCAGCAGCCCGGGACAGGGTTGGAATCAGCCCCAGCATTTT. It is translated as CASSPGQGWNQPQHF.

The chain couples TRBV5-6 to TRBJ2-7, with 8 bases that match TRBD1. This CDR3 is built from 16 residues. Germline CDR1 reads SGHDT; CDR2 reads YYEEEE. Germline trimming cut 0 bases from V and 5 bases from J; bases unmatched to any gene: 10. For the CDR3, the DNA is TGTGCCAGCAGCTTGGACTACGGGACAGGTAGGAACGAGCAGTACTTC. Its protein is CASSLDYGTGRNEQYF.

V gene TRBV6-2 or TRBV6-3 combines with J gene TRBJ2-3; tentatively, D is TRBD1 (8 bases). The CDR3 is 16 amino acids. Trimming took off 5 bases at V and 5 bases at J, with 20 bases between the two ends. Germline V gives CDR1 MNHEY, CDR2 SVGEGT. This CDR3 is CASSNRGDRSRDTQYF. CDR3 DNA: TGTGCCAGCAGTAATCGGGGGGACAGGTCTCGAGATACGCAGTATTTT.

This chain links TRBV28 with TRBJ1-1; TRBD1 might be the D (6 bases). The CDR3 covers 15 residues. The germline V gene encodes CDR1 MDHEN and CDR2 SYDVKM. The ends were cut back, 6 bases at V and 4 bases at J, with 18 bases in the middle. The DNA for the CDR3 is TGTGCCAGCAGCCCCCAAGGACAGTCGAGCACTGAAGCTTTCTTT. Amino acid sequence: CASSPQGQSSTEAFF.

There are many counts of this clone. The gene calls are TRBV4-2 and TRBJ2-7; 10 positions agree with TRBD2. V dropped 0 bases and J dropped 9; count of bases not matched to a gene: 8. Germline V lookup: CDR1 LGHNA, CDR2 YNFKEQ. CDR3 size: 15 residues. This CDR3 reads CASSQELAGPLGQYF. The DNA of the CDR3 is TGTGCCAGCAGCCAAGAACTAGCGGGGCCACTCGGGCAGTACTTC.

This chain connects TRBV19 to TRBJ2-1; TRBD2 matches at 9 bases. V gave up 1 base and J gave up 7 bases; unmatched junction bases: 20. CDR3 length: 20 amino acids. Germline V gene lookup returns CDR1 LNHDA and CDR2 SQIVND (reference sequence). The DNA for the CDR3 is TGTGCCAGTAGTATAGTGGGACCTTCCCTTCGCGATAGCGGGAGTAATGAGCAGTTCTTC. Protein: CASSIVGPSLRDSGSNEQFF.